The 7 T cell receptor beta chains below were found in one sample sequenced in a study of T cell repertoires in cytomegalovirus infection. The antigens of these receptors remain unknown. Each CDR3 protein is one row after TCRdb ran MiXCR on the reads. The sample consists of around 200,000 distinct CDR3 sequences, around 40% of them appearing once. Sequences were derived from CD8+ T cells from cultured PBMCs, sampled from culture after CMV antigen stimulation. These receptors all come from a human donor in good health (CMV status not recorded). Some clones in this sample may be carry-over from other donors' samples.

The chain has TRBV7-9 and TRBJ2-1; 7 nucleotides line up with TRBD2. Germline V lookup: CDR1 SEHNR, CDR2 FQNEAQ (reference sequence). J gave up 9 bases and V 6 bases, and 20 bases lay outside the gene matches. This CDR3 spans 17 amino acids. In DNA form, the CDR3 reads TGTGCCAGCAGACTTAGTAAAGGGCTCGGCGGGGGAGGTGAGCAGTTCTTC. Translating gives CASRLSKGLGGGGEQFF.

The chain combines TRBV7-8 with TRBJ2-5, with D maybe TRBD2 (5 bases). CDR3 length: 14 residues. The germline V gene encodes CDR1 SGHVS and CDR2 FQNEAQ. Trimming stripped 5 bases from V and 1 base from J, with 11 bases between. For the CDR3, the DNA is TGTGCCAGCAGCCCCCTACGGGGCCAAGAGACCCAGTACTTC. Translating gives CASSPLRGQETQYF.

This clonotype was seen a handful of times. J is TRBJ2-5 and V is TRBV28, with 8 nucleotides matching TRBD2. With V trimmed by 7 bases and J by 5 bases, 18 bases remained unmatched. Germline CDR1 reads MDHEN; CDR2 reads SYDVKM. The CDR3 contains 17 residues. CDR3: CASTTRRGGDPIETQYF. The CDR3 region has the DNA TGTGCCAGCACCACCCGCCGGGGGGGAGACCCCATCGAGACCCAGTACTTC.

This clonotype was counted a few times. V is TRBV7-3 and J is TRBJ2-1, with a possible D match to TRBD1 (6 bases). With 6 bases removed from V and 0 bases from J, the gap between germline ends came to 15 bases. The CDR3 covers 16 residues. Germline lookup yields CDR1 SGHTA and CDR2 FQGTGA. This chain's CDR3 is CASSSIQGSSYNEQFF. For the CDR3, the DNA is TGTGCCAGCAGTTCAATCCAGGGGAGCTCCTACAATGAGCAGTTCTTC.

This clonotype was counted only a few times. The V gene is TRBV24-1, the J gene TRBJ2-2; 7 bases map to TRBD1. Germline loops: CDR1 KGHDR, CDR2 SFDVKD. After removal of 4 bases from V and 3 bases from J, the junction contained 1 base not matched to a gene. The CDR3 is made up of 14 amino acids. For the CDR3, the DNA is TGTGCCACCAGTGACCAGGGGGACACCGGGGAGCTGTTTTTT. Protein product: CATSDQGDTGELFF.

This clonotype was found a few times. This chain links TRBV6-6 with TRBJ1-2, with D possibly being TRBD1 (6 bases). This CDR3 is 15 amino acids long. Trimming shortened V by 5 bases and J by 4 bases, and 17 bases separated the two germline ends. From germline, CDR1 is MNHNY and CDR2 SVGAGI (reference sequence). The CDR3 here is CASSVGDRGLYGYTF. The CDR3 bases are TGTGCCAGCAGTGTCGGTGACCGGGGGCTCTATGGCTACACCTTC.

This chain joins TRBV2 and TRBJ2-3, with D hard to call. This CDR3 spans 14 amino acids. Looked up from germline, CDR1 is SNHLY and CDR2 is FYNNEI. With 7 bases removed from V and 2 bases from J, the gap between germline ends came to 13 bases. CDR3 DNA sequence: TGTGCCAGCACGGCAAGAGGTTACACAGATACGCAGTATTTT. Translation: CASTARGYTDTQYF.